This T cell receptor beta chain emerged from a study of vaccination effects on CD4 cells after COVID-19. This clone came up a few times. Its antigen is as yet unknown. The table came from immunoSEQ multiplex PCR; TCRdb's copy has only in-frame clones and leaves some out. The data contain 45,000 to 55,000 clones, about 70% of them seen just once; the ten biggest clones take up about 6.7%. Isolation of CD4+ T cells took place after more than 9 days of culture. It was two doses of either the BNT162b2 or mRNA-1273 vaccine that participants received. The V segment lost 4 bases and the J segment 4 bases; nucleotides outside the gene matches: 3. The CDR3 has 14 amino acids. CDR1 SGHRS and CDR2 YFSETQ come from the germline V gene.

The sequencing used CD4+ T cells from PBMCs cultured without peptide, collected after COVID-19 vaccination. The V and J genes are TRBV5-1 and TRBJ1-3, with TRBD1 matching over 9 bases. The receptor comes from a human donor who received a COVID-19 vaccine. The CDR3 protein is CASSAGTGGNTIYF. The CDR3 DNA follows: TGCGCCAGCAGCGCCGGGACAGGGGGAAACACCATATATTTT.